One and the same sample provided the 29 T cell receptor beta chains below, sequenced in a study of CD8 T cells in Susac syndrome. Random hexamers primed reverse transcription of about 0.5 to 1 ug RNA. Each CDR3 protein gets one entry after TCRdb re-called the immunoSEQ multiplex PCR reads with MiXCR. The repertoire holds 100,000 to 150,000 distinct CDR3 sequences, with around 96% as singletons. Sequencing used CD8+ T cells from PBMCs. These receptors were taken from a human donor with Susac syndrome.

This clonotype occurred once. The chain combines TRBV9 with TRBJ2-7, with D perhaps matching TRBD1 or TRBD2 (5 bases each). The CDR3 loop spans 14 amino acids. The V gene lost 0 bases and the J gene lost 3 bases, with 10 bases spanning the gap. Per the germline V gene, CDR1 is SGDLS and CDR2 is YYNGEE. The CDR3 DNA sequence: TGTGCCAGCAGCGTAGGGGGACCTCTCTACGAGCAGTACTTC. This translates into CASSVGGPLYEQYF.

This CDR3 is CASSFGDRREQYF. In DNA form, the CDR3 reads TGTGCCAGCAGTTTCGGTGACAGGAGAGAGCAGTACTTC. The gene calls are TRBV6-6 and TRBJ2-7; D is perhaps TRBD1 (6 bases). This CDR3 contains 13 residues. Deletions cut 4 bases from V and 7 bases from J, with 14 bases between. CDR1 MNHNY and CDR2 SVGAGI come from the germline V gene (reference sequence).

V and J are TRBV6-5 and TRBJ1-5; the D gene is possibly TRBD1 (5 bases). The CDR3 extends over 14 amino acids. Germline CDR1 MNHEY, CDR2 SVGAGI. V was shortened by 5 bases and J by 11 bases, with 19 bases between the two germline ends. CDR3 coding DNA: TGTGCCAGCAGTGAGACAGACGAAGAAGGGGCCCAGCATTTT. It yields the protein CASSETDEEGAQHF.

The chain links TRBV24-1 to TRBJ2-2, with 10 nucleotides matching TRBD1. The CDR3 is 18 residues long. With 2 bases clipped from V and 4 bases from J, the junction kept 9 bases outside the gene matches. The germline CDR1 and CDR2 sequences are KGHDR and SFDVKD. The CDR3 DNA sequence: TGTGCCACCAGTGATTCCCTACCCGGACAGGGGGGCACCGGGGAGCTGTTTTTT. It encodes CATSDSLPGQGGTGELFF.

The chain employs TRBV30 and TRBJ2-5, with D unclear. The length of the CDR3 is 13 residues. Trimming took 5 bases from V and 0 from J, leaving 10 bases between them. The germline V gene has CDR1 GTSNPN and CDR2 SVGIG (reference sequence). The CDR3 is CAWAPDNQETQYF. The CDR3 DNA is TGTGCCTGGGCCCCAGACAACCAAGAGACCCAGTACTTC.

The V gene is TRBV4-1, the J gene TRBJ2-5, with TRBD1 matching 9 bases. V gave up 1 base and J gave up 5 bases; unmatched junction bases: 8. The germline V gene encodes CDR1 MGHRA and CDR2 YSYEKL. This CDR3 has 16 amino acids. CDR3 DNA sequence: TGCGCCAGCAGCCAAGGTCAACAGGGGGCTTTGGAGACCCAGTACTTC. Its protein is CASSQGQQGALETQYF.

V is TRBV28 and J is TRBJ1-3; D is ambiguous. The V end lost 3 bases, the J end lost 0 bases, and 9 bases lay between the germline ends. Germline CDR1 is MDHEN and CDR2 is SYDVKM. The CDR3 is 15 amino acids. CDR3 sequence: CASSLVQASGNTIYF. The CDR3 coding sequence is TGTGCCAGCAGTTTGGTGCAGGCCTCTGGAAACACCATATATTTT.

This chain connects TRBV3-1 to TRBJ2-3, with D hard to call. Germline loops: CDR1 LGHDT, CDR2 YNNKEL (reference sequence). CDR3 length equals 14 residues. V was shortened by 5 bases and J by 2 bases, with 11 bases between the two germline ends. This CDR3 reads CASSIGRHTDTQYF. CDR3 coding DNA: TGTGCCAGCAGCATAGGACGACACACAGATACGCAGTATTTT.

The J gene is TRBJ1-4, the V gene TRBV5-1, with D perhaps TRBD1 (5 bases). Looked up from germline, CDR1 is SGHRS and CDR2 is YFSETQ. The V end was cut by 0 bases, the J end by 2 bases, with 8 bases between. This CDR3 contains 15 residues. CDR3 in amino acids: CASSLAGGTNEKLFF. As DNA, the CDR3 is TGCGCCAGCAGCTTGGCTGGGGGGACTAATGAAAAACTGTTTTTT.

The gene calls are TRBV28 and TRBJ1-5; D is ambiguous. From germline, CDR1 is MDHEN and CDR2 SYDVKM. V was clipped by 4 bases and J by 4 bases, with 11 bases between them. The CDR3 runs to 14 residues. The CDR3 sequence: CASSSRQPNQPQHF. The CDR3 coding sequence is TGTGCCAGCAGTTCGCGGCAGCCTAATCAGCCCCAGCATTTT.

V is TRBV6-5 and J is TRBJ1-6, with D uncertain. The V and J ends lost 0 bases and 0 bases respectively, with 9 bases between them. Germline V lookup: CDR1 MNHEY, CDR2 SVGAGI. The CDR3 has 17 amino acids. The CDR3 is CASSYSLQISYNSPLHF. The CDR3 DNA sequence: TGTGCCAGCAGTTACTCGCTTCAGATCTCCTATAATTCACCCCTCCACTTT.

This chain connects TRBV5-1 to TRBJ2-2; 7 nucleotides match TRBD2. Germline V gene sequence: CDR1 SGHRS, CDR2 YFSETQ. CDR3 length equals 20 residues. J gave up 0 bases and V 1 base, and 15 bases lay outside the gene matches. The CDR3 bases are TGCGCCAGCAGCTTGTTCCCGGCGGGGGATCCAGAAGCGAACACCGGGGAGCTGTTTTTT. Translating gives CASSLFPAGDPEANTGELFF.

The CDR3 DNA sequence: TGTGCCAGCAGCTTAGATCACCAGTCGAACACTGAAGCTTTCTTT. Translation gives CASSLDHQSNTEAFF. This chain connects TRBV11-2 to TRBJ1-1, with D hard to call. This CDR3 is built from 15 residues. Germline V gene sequence: CDR1 SGHAT, CDR2 FQNNGV. V was shortened by 0 bases and J by 1 base, with 9 bases between the two germline ends. Filled out from reference TRBV11-2 and TRBJ1-1, the complete variable domain reads EAGVAQSPRYKIIEKRQSVAFWCNPISGHATLYWYQQILGQGPKLLIQFQNNGVVDDSQLPKDRFSAERLKGVDSTLKIQPAKLEDSAVYLCASSLDHQSNTEAFFGQGTRLTVV.

Written as DNA, the CDR3 is TGTGCCAGCCAGGAGGGAGAGCATACCGGGGAGCTGTTTTTT. Residues: CASQEGEHTGELFF. The chain has TRBV6-4 and TRBJ2-2, with D possibly being TRBD2 (6 bases). Trimming pared 8 bases from V and 5 bases from J, leaving 15 bases between. CDR1 and CDR2 from the germline V gene are MRHNA and SNTAGT. The CDR3 consists of 14 residues.

The gene calls are TRBV19 and TRBJ1-2; perhaps TRBD1 as D (5 bases). This CDR3 region has 15 residues. V was pared by 4 bases and J by 2 bases, with 14 bases between. Germline-derived CDR1 and CDR2 are LNHDA and SQIVND (reference sequence). The CDR3 is CASSKGREGNYGYTF. CDR3 coding DNA: TGTGCCAGTAGTAAAGGCAGGGAGGGGAACTATGGCTACACCTTC.

The rearrangement joins TRBV4-2 to TRBJ2-2; D gene ambiguous. The CDR3 is 15 residues long. V lost 1 base and J lost 7, with 13 bases in between. The V gene's germline CDR1 is LGHNA and CDR2 YNFKEQ. CDR3 nucleotide sequence: TGTGCCAGCAGCCAAGGGTCAATAATGAACGGGGAGCTGTTTTTT. As protein: CASSQGSIMNGELFF.

The chain carries TRBV7-9 and TRBJ1-5; 8 nucleotides line up with TRBD1. This CDR3 contains 15 residues. Germline assignment: CDR1 SEHNR and CDR2 FQNEAQ (reference sequence). Trimming took 3 bases from V and 6 from J; bases not matched to a gene: 7. CDR3 nucleotide sequence: TGTGCCAGCAGCTTGACAGGGGCAGCCCCTCAGCCCCAGCATTTT. Translation gives CASSLTGAAPQPQHF.

The chain has TRBV7-6 and TRBJ1-2, with 7 bases that match TRBD1. Unmatched junction bases numbered 4, after V lost 5 bases and J lost 7 bases. CDR1 is SGHVS and CDR2 is FNYEAQ in the germline V gene. The CDR3 has 12 residues. CDR3 loop: CASSTGARGYTF. The CDR3 coding sequence is TGTGCCAGCAGCACAGGGGCCCGTGGCTACACCTTC.

The rearrangement links TRBV6-6 to TRBJ2-7; D call uncertain. V was cut by 0 bases and J by 4 bases, with 7 bases left in between. The CDR3 extends over 13 amino acids. The germline V gene has CDR1 MNHNY and CDR2 SVGAGI (reference sequence). The CDR3 nucleotides read TGTGCCAGCAGTTACTCACAGCATTACGAGCAGTACTTC. This translates into CASSYSQHYEQYF.

This chain joins TRBV7-9 and TRBJ2-2, with TRBD1 identical over 7 bases. The CDR3 is 15 residues long. Per the germline V gene, CDR1 is SEHNR and CDR2 is FQNEAQ (reference sequence). The J segment lost 4 bases and the V segment lost 4 bases, leaving 6 bases of the junction unmatched. The CDR3 is CASSSRTGLTGELFF. DNA for the CDR3: TGTGCCAGCAGCTCCCGGACAGGACTCACCGGGGAGCTGTTTTTT.

The chain is built from TRBV27 and TRBJ2-5; 9 bases are a match to TRBD2. Germline-derived CDR1 and CDR2 are MNHEY and SMNVEV (reference sequence). The V segment lost 3 bases and the J segment 5 bases; nucleotides outside the gene matches: 4. The CDR3 is made up of 14 amino acids. The CDR3 bases are TGTGCCAGCAGTTTCGCGGGAGGGGTGGAGACCCAGTACTTC. Encoded protein: CASSFAGGVETQYF.

The V and J genes are TRBV5-4 and TRBJ2-2; D remains ambiguous. The germline gives CDR1 SGHNT, CDR2 YYREEE (reference sequence). Trimming removed 2 bases from V and 6 bases from J, with 5 bases in between. This CDR3 is 12 amino acids long. CDR3 bases: TGTGCCAGCAGCTTTTACCCCGGGGAGCTGTTTTTT. It yields the protein CASSFYPGELFF.

The CDR3 reads CAISDSYEQYF. Written as DNA, the CDR3 is TGTGCCATCAGTGACAGCTACGAGCAGTACTTC. This chain connects TRBV10-3 to TRBJ2-7; D remains ambiguous. Germline V lookup: CDR1 ENHRY, CDR2 SYGVKD. The CDR3 extends over 11 amino acids. Between the trimmed V and J ends, which lost 3 bases and 3 bases, there was a span of 3 bases.

The chain carries TRBV10-3 and TRBJ1-5; perhaps TRBD1 as D (5 bases). The CDR3 contains 15 residues. Germline assignment: CDR1 ENHRY and CDR2 SYGVKD. Trimming left V 1 base short and J 0 bases short, with 7 bases between. The CDR3 DNA follows: TGTGCCATCAGTGAGTGGGGACTTAGCAATCAGCCCCAGCATTTT. Protein product: CAISEWGLSNQPQHF.

This chain joins TRBV12-3 or TRBV12-4 and TRBJ2-5, with D perhaps matching TRBD1 (5 bases). V was cut by 2 bases and J by 4 bases, with 14 bases left in between. The CDR3 is 15 residues long. The CDR3 nucleotides read TGTGCCAGCAGTTTATACCCGGGCAGGGTAGAGACCCAGTACTTC. This sequence encodes CASSLYPGRVETQYF.

CDR3 region: CASSPATVFTGELFF. CDR3 DNA sequence: TGTGCCAGCAGCCCTGCGACAGTTTTCACCGGGGAGCTGTTTTTT. The rearrangement uses TRBV7-8 and TRBJ2-2, with D perhaps TRBD1 (5 bases). Trimming cost V 5 bases and J 4 bases, with 14 bases left between them. This CDR3 spans 15 amino acids. Germline V CDR1 and CDR2: SGHVS, FQNEAQ.

V is TRBV7-2 and J is TRBJ2-5; D remains ambiguous. The CDR3 covers 13 residues. V lost 0 bases to trimming and J lost 6 bases, with 8 bases between them. Germline assignment: CDR1 SGHTA and CDR2 FQGNSA. The CDR3 DNA follows: TGTGCCAGCAGCTTAGCAGGGTTACAGACCCAGTACTTC. Protein product: CASSLAGLQTQYF.

The CDR3 region has the DNA TGCGCCAGCAGCATGGACAATGAGCAGTTCTTC. Protein sequence: CASSMDNEQFF. This chain links TRBV4-1 with TRBJ2-1; the D is unclear. Trimming took off 5 bases at V and 5 bases at J, with 4 bases between the two ends. The CDR3 consists of 11 residues. Germline lookup yields CDR1 MGHRA and CDR2 YSYEKL.

V is TRBV15 and J is TRBJ2-3, with D possibly being TRBD2 (6 bases). Deletions cut 8 bases from V and 3 bases from J, with 12 bases between. Germline CDR1 reads LNHNV; CDR2 reads YYDKDF (reference sequence). The CDR3 contains 13 residues. This chain's CDR3 is CATSGDFTDTQYF. DNA of the CDR3: TGTGCCACCTCGGGGGACTTTACAGATACGCAGTATTTT.